This TCR beta chain was captured by sequencing in a study of cytomegalovirus exposure and HLA in healthy donors. Study-level background: Early released data had about 85 million unique TCRs, all coming from HLA-typed donors.

The CDR3 runs to 13 residues. CDR1 is SEHNR and CDR2 is FQNEAQ in the germline V gene (reference sequence). V gave up 1 base and J gave up 3 bases, with 7 bases separating them. The PCR used 60 Vbeta and 13 Jbeta primers. The repertoire was sequenced with immunoSEQ multiplex PCR; TCRdb's copy has only in-frame clones and lacks some. The sample contains roughly 150,000 clones, 65% to 90% of which appear only once. In this sample, this clone turned up once. The clonotype comes from a female donor in good health and CMV-seronegative. Source material: PBMCs. The chain carries TRBV7-9 and TRBJ2-7; D not resolved. This CDR3 reads CASSLGRDYEQYF. The CDR3 nucleotides are TGTGCCAGCAGCTTAGGCCGAGACTACGAGCAGTACTTC.